This TCR beta chain appears in the sequencing data of a study of beta chain features in type 1 diabetes. Looking at the study overall: Examination covered roughly 100,000,000 sorted cells spanning all samples. Study results and limitations: The naive, central memory and Treg TCRB repertoires of patients appeared to be more similar to one another than those of healthy donors. Type 1 diabetes patients had TCRB CDR3s that were shorter (moderately but significantly so) in all four CD4+ subsets.

The CDR3 is 14 residues long. Germline V gene sequence: CDR1 LGHNA, CDR2 YSLEER. V was shortened by 2 bases and J by 6 bases, with 14 bases between the two germline ends. Each sorted population was over 98% pure. Expressed TCRB transcripts were sequenced because the entire RNA isolate underwent reverse transcription. Assay: immunoSEQ multiplex PCR; the TCRdb copy retains only in-frame clones and omits some. The sample lists under 200,000 clones, approximately 10% occurring once. A note on this clone: Its specificity is unknown.

The TCR originated in a man aged 25 to 45 with type 1 diabetes. The rearrangement links TRBV4-3 to TRBJ2-7; a weak D match, TRBD2 (7 bases). Sequences were obtained from central memory CD4+ T cells from blood. CDR3 nucleotide sequence: TGCGCCAGCAGCCAATGGGGGGGGGCGTCCGAGCAGTACTTC. Its protein is CASSQWGGASEQYF.